Detailed here is one TCR beta chain. Its antigen is unknown. These data come from a study of cytomegalovirus exposure and HLA in healthy donors. General study findings and limits: Solely CMV serostatus was available to characterize immune exposure.

The CDR3 consists of 15 residues. CDR1 KGHSH and CDR2 LQKENI come from the germline V gene. The V gene end was trimmed by 0 bases and the J gene end by 4 bases; junction bases not matched to a gene: 2. PCR primers comprised 60 Vbeta and 13 Jbeta primers. The method was immunoSEQ multiplex PCR; TCRdb's version includes in-frame clones alone and lacks a portion of them. The table has 150,000 or so clones, over 60% seen once. This receptor was identified in a man aged 40-55 years in good health and CMV-seropositive. The specimen sequenced was PBMCs. The chain couples TRBV18 to TRBJ2-5, with 10 bases matching TRBD1. For the CDR3, the DNA is TGTGCCAGCTCACCACCGGGACAGGGGCTAGAGACCCAGTACTTC. Protein product: CASSPPGQGLETQYF. The full variable domain, with the rest looked up from reference TRBV18 and TRBJ2-5, is NAGVMQNPRHLVRRRGQEARLRCSPMKGHSHVYWYRQLPEEGLKFMVYLQKENIIDESGMPKERFSAEFPKEGPSILRIQQVVRGDSAAYFCASSPPGQGLETQYFGPGTRLLVL.